The TCR beta chain described here comes from a study of cytomegalovirus exposure and HLA in healthy donors. Use of 60 Vbeta and 13 Jbeta primers characterized the PCR. The repertoire was sequenced with immunoSEQ multiplex PCR; TCRdb's copy has only in-frame clones and lacks some. Of about 150,000 clones in the sample, 70% to 80% are singletons; the top ten hold around 3.2%. Germline loops: CDR1 SEHNR, CDR2 FQNEAQ (reference sequence). The CDR3 has 18 residues. The V and J ends lost 1 base and 0 bases, in that order; junction bases with no gene match: 8. Regarding this clone: Its antigen is not known.

Broader study findings: 87-base-pair reads could not separate some V segments, including TRBV6-2 and TRBV6-3. Productive rates of about 87% or about 30% were seen for most TCR beta V segments in an earlier analysis.

The source material was PBMCs. This TCR was recovered from a human donor in good health. The rearrangement links TRBV7-9 to TRBJ2-3; 9 nucleotides match TRBD2. The CDR3 loop is CASSLEAGGPSSTDTQYF. The CDR3 bases are TGTGCCAGCAGCTTAGAAGCGGGAGGCCCCTCTAGCACAGATACGCAGTATTTT.